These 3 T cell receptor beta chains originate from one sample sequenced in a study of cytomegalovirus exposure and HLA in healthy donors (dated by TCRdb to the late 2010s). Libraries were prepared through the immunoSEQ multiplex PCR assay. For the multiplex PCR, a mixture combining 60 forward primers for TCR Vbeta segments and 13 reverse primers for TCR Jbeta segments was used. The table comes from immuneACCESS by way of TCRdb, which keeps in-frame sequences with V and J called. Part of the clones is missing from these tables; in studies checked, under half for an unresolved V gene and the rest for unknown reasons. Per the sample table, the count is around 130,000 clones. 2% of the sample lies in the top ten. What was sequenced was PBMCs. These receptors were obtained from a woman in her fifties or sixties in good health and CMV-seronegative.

CDR3 residues: CASSQGGTTEAFF. CDR3 DNA: TGTGCCAGCTCCCAGGGCGGGACCACTGAAGCTTTCTTT. The chain couples TRBV5-6 to TRBJ1-1, with TRBD1 as a possible D gene (5 bases). The germline CDR1 and CDR2 sequences are SGHDT and YYEEEE. CDR3 length: 13 residues. The ends were cut back, 7 bases at V and 4 bases at J, with 14 bases in the middle. The whole variable domain, filled in from reference TRBV5-6 and TRBJ1-1, reads DAGVTQSPTHLIKTRGQQVTLRCSPKSGHDTVSWYQQALGQGPQFIFQYYEEEERQRGNFPDRFSGHQFPNYSSELNVNALLLGDSALYLCASSQGGTTEAFFGQGTRLTVV.

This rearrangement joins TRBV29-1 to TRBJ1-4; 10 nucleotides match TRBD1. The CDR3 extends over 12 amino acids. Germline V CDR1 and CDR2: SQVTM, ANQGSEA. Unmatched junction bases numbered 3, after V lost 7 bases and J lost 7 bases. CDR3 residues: CSGGQGSEKLFF. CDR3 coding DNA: TGCAGCGGGGGACAGGGGAGTGAAAAACTGTTTTTT.

DNA for the CDR3: TGTGCCAGCAGCTCTCGGGACAGGGGATTGATGAACACTGAAGCTTTCTTT. The encoded protein is CASSSRDRGLMNTEAFF. The V and J genes are TRBV2 and TRBJ1-1; TRBD1 matches 10 bases. V was clipped by 6 bases and J by 0 bases; unmatched bases: 10. CDR1 is SNHLY, CDR2 FYNNEI, per germline. The CDR3 length is 17 residues.